This TCR beta chain stems from a study of blood T cell repertoires in COVID-19. Study as a whole: Collection of acute and convalescent COVID-19 samples took place in the United States, Italy and Spain.

Study processing details: Reference gene primer amplification gave nucleated cell count estimates. The table came from immunoSEQ multiplex PCR; TCRdb's copy has only in-frame clones and leaves some out. The DNA was the basis for D and trimming; V, J and clone size are from that table. The sample lists over 250,000 clones, approximately 83% occurring once. Looked up from germline, CDR1 is SGHTA and CDR2 is FQGNSA. The length of the CDR3 is 18 residues. Trimming took 1 base from V and 0 from J; bases not matched to a gene: 12. Sequences were obtained from peripheral blood. The clonotype was recovered from a woman aged 50 to 60 who had recovered from COVID-19. This chain joins TRBV7-2 and TRBJ2-7, with 7 bases matching TRBD1. Written as DNA, the CDR3 is TGTGCCAGCAGCTTAGAATTCTGGGACAGATTAAGCTCCTACGAGCAGTACTTC. As protein: CASSLEFWDRLSSYEQYF.